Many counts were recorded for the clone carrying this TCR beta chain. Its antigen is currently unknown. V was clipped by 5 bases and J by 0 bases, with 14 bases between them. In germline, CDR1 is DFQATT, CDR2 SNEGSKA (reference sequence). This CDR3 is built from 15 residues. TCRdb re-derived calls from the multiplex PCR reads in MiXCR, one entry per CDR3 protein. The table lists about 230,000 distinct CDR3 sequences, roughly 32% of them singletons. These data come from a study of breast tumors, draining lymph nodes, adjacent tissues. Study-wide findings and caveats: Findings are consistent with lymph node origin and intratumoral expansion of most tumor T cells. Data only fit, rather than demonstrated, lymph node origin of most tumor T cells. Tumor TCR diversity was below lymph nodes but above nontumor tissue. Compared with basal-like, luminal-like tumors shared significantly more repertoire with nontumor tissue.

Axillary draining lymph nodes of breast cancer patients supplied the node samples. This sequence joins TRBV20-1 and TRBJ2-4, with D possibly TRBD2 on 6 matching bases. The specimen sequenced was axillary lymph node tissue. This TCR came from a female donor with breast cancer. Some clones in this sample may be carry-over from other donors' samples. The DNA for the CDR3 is TGCAGTGCTTGGGACTTCTCTATAGCCAAAAACATTCAGTACTTC. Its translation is CSAWDFSIAKNIQYF.